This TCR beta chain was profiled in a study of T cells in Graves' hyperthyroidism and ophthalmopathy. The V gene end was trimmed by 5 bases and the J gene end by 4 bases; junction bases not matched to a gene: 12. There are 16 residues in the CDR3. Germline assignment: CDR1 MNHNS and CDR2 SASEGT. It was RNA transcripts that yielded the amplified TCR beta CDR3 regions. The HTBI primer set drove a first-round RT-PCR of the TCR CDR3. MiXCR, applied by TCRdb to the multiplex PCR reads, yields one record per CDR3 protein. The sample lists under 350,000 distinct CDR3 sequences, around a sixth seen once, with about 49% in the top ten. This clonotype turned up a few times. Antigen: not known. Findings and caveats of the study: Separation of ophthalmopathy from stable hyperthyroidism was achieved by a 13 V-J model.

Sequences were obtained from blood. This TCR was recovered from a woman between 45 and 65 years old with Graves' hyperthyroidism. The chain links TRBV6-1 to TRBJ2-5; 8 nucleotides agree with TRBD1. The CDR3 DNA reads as TGTGCCAGCAGTTCCCTTCAGGGGGCTACCCCAGAGACCCAGTACTTC. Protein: CASSSLQGATPETQYF.